Each of the 32 T cell receptor beta chains below was sequenced from the same sample in a study of T-cell memory formation after mild COVID-19. TCRdb used MiXCR to reprocess the 5' RACE reads, holding one entry per CDR3 protein. The top ten clones hold around 12% of a sample with about 400,000 distinct CDR3 sequences, around a quarter of them seen once. The specimen sequenced was PBMCs or a T cell subset sorted from them (not recorded which). Source of these receptors: an adult woman who had mild COVID-19 (a few samples of this study predate the infection). Cell type and time point are not known.

The gene calls are TRBV29-1 and TRBJ1-2; unclear D gene. CDR1 and CDR2 from the germline V gene are SQVTM and ANQGSEA. The CDR3 consists of 15 residues. V lost 0 bases and J lost 2, with 13 bases in between. CDR3 sequence reads: CSVEERGRGNYGYTF. CDR3 nucleotides: TGCAGCGTTGAAGAACGAGGGCGGGGAAACTATGGCTACACCTTC.

This clonotype was seen repeatedly, ten times or more. This chain joins TRBV9 and TRBJ2-3; the match to TRBD2 covers 11 bases. After removal of 3 bases from V and 2 bases from J, the junction contained 5 bases not matched to a gene. This CDR3 contains 16 residues. From germline, CDR1 is SGDLS and CDR2 YYNGEE. In DNA, the CDR3 is TGTGCCAGCAGCGCAGCTAGCGGGGGGTTCACAGATACGCAGTATTTT. This translates into CASSAASGGFTDTQYF.

This clonotype was counted between two and nine times. J is TRBJ2-7 and V is TRBV7-9; 11 bases line up with TRBD2. V lost 4 bases, J lost 1 base, and 6 bases stayed unmatched. Germline V gene lookup returns CDR1 SEHNR and CDR2 FQNEAQ (reference sequence). The CDR3 loop spans 16 amino acids. This chain's CDR3 is CASSSSGTSGSYEQYF. CDR3 coding DNA: TGTGCCAGCAGCTCCTCCGGGACTAGCGGATCCTACGAGCAGTACTTC.

This clonotype was observed a handful of times. This rearrangement joins TRBV6-2 or TRBV6-3 to TRBJ2-5, with D unclear. The germline V and J ends were trimmed by 2 bases and 5 bases, with 3 bases remaining between them. Germline V gene sequence: CDR1 MNHEY, CDR2 SVGEGT. The CDR3 loop spans 11 amino acids. The CDR3 region is CASSYLETQYF. CDR3 nucleotides: TGTGCCAGCAGTTACCTCGAGACCCAGTACTTC.

The chain employs TRBV6-2 or TRBV6-3 and TRBJ2-2; a possible D gene is TRBD1 (5 bases). This CDR3 region has 13 residues. The germline CDR1 and CDR2 sequences are MNHEY and SVGEGT. With 7 bases removed from V and 6 bases from J, the gap between germline ends came to 12 bases. Here the CDR3 DNA reads TGTGCCAGCACTTCACAGGTGGCCGGGGAGCTGTTTTTT. Amino acids: CASTSQVAGELFF.

This clonotype was counted many times. This chain connects TRBV7-9 to TRBJ1-4; no reliable D call. Trimming pared 5 bases from V and 4 bases from J, leaving 11 bases between. CDR1 and CDR2 (germline): SEHNR, FQNEAQ (reference sequence). The CDR3 extends over 14 amino acids. DNA for the CDR3: TGTGCCAGCAGCCACCCCCCCAGTAATGAAAAACTGTTTTTT. Its translation is CASSHPPSNEKLFF.

This clonotype was recorded a few times. The V gene is TRBV12-5, the J gene TRBJ2-1, with 9 bases lining up with TRBD2. With V trimmed by 6 bases and J by 8 bases, 8 bases remained unmatched. Germline V gene sequence: CDR1 LGHNT, CDR2 FRNRAP. There are 14 residues in the CDR3. The CDR3 spells CASGHPGLADEQFF. The CDR3 DNA reads TGTGCTAGTGGCCATCCGGGACTAGCCGATGAGCAGTTCTTC.

The V gene is TRBV12-3 or TRBV12-4, the J gene TRBJ1-1, with TRBD1 matching over 7 bases. This CDR3 spans 14 amino acids. J gave up 4 bases and V 3 bases, and 5 bases lay outside the gene matches. Here the CDR3 DNA reads TGTGCCAGCAGTTTCAGGGGGGAAGGCACTGAAGCTTTCTTT. Protein: CASSFRGEGTEAFF.

The J gene is TRBJ1-3, the V gene TRBV11-2; D is unclear. This CDR3 has 14 residues. Germline V gene lookup returns CDR1 SGHAT and CDR2 FQNNGV. Trimming removed 5 bases at V and 1 base at J, with 9 bases between. The CDR3 coding sequence is TGTGCCAGCAGCCCCGAGGTGTCTGGAAACACCATATATTTT. Encoded protein: CASSPEVSGNTIYF.

V is TRBV7-9 and J is TRBJ1-2; tentative D call: TRBD1 (6 bases). Germline V gene sequence: CDR1 SEHNR, CDR2 FQNEAQ (reference sequence). This CDR3 is built from 16 residues. The V end lost 1 base, the J end lost 1 base, and 13 bases lay between the germline ends. The CDR3 reads CASSLVERTVNYGYTF. For the CDR3, the DNA is TGTGCCAGCAGCTTAGTAGAACGGACAGTTAACTATGGCTACACCTTC.

The chain's CDR3 is CASSLGAGGTRETQYF. The CDR3 nucleotides are TGTGCCAGCAGCTTAGGGGCGGGAGGGACCCGAGAGACCCAGTACTTC. The chain uses TRBV7-2 and TRBJ2-5; 9 bases fit TRBD2. V was pared by 1 base and J by 4 bases, with 7 bases of the junction left unmatched. The CDR3 extends over 16 amino acids. Per germline, CDR1 SGHTA and CDR2 FQGNSA.

V is TRBV27 and J is TRBJ1-5, with 7 bases matching TRBD1. This CDR3 spans 14 amino acids. J was trimmed by 6 bases and V by 6 bases; bases with no gene match: 8. Germline CDR1 is MNHEY and CDR2 is SMNVEV (reference sequence). The chain's CDR3 is CASRQGLVGQPQHF. The CDR3 nucleotides are TGTGCCAGCAGACAGGGGCTGGTAGGTCAGCCCCAGCATTTT.

The rearrangement joins TRBV12-3 or TRBV12-4 to TRBJ2-2; TRBD1 agrees at 7 bases. V trimming: 7 bases; J trimming: 1 base; junction bases outside the gene matches: 6. The CDR3 has 15 residues. The chain's CDR3 is CASIPGQLNTGELFF. The CDR3 DNA reads as TGTGCCAGCATCCCGGGACAGCTGAACACCGGGGAGCTGTTTTTT.

This clonotype was seen only a few times. The chain combines TRBV7-9 with TRBJ2-7, with TRBD1 matching over 7 bases. CDR3 size: 15 residues. V lost 1 base to trimming and J lost 1 base; unmatched junction nucleotides: 4. Germline V gene lookup returns CDR1 SEHNR and CDR2 FQNEAQ (reference sequence). CDR3 in amino acids: CASSLVQGVSYEQYF. The CDR3 DNA follows: TGTGCCAGCAGCTTAGTCCAGGGGGTATCCTACGAGCAGTACTTC.

This chain joins TRBV9 and TRBJ2-7; TRBD1 is a possible D gene (7 bases). The length of the CDR3 is 15 residues. Looked up from germline, CDR1 is SGDLS and CDR2 is YYNGEE. V lost 0 bases and J lost 2, with 12 bases in between. The CDR3 loop reads CASSVDPGGTYEQYF. The CDR3 DNA sequence: TGTGCCAGCAGCGTAGATCCAGGGGGGACCTACGAGCAGTACTTC.

This clonotype was counted only a few times. The chain carries TRBV7-6 and TRBJ1-2; 7 nucleotides agree with TRBD1. The trim removed 2 bases at V and 6 bases at J, leaving 6 bases unmatched. CDR1 and CDR2 from the germline V gene are SGHVS and FNYEAQ. This CDR3 spans 14 amino acids. The CDR3 spells CASSLSTGQDGYTF. The CDR3 nucleotides read TGTGCCAGCAGCTTATCGACAGGGCAGGATGGCTACACCTTC.

The rearrangement uses TRBV24-1 and TRBJ2-1; 8 positions agree with TRBD1. The ends lost 6 bases at V and 3 bases at J; junction bases unmatched: 12. The CDR3 is made up of 17 amino acids. The germline CDR1 and CDR2 sequences are KGHDR and SFDVKD. The CDR3 DNA follows: TGTGCCACCAGTCTCGCAGGGGGCGTTGGGTACTACAATGAGCAGTTCTTC. It encodes CATSLAGGVGYYNEQFF.

This sequence joins TRBV20-1 and TRBJ2-7; D gene ambiguous. This CDR3 spans 12 amino acids. The germline V and J ends were trimmed by 6 bases and 3 bases, with 12 bases remaining between them. From germline, CDR1 is DFQATT and CDR2 SNEGSKA (reference sequence). CDR3 nucleotides: TGCAGTGCCGGTGGCAGAAGCTACGAGCAGTACTTC. Translated: CSAGGRSYEQYF.

V and J are TRBV10-3 and TRBJ2-1; a possible D gene is TRBD1 (5 bases). V was trimmed by 2 bases and J by 6 bases, leaving 5 bases between them. CDR1 and CDR2 (germline): ENHRY, SYGVKD. There are 12 residues in the CDR3. In nucleotides, the CDR3 is TGTGCCATCAGTGAGAGGGGCAATGAGCAGTTCTTC. As protein: CAISERGNEQFF.

The chain has TRBV6-5 and TRBJ2-7, with D unclear. This CDR3 spans 13 amino acids. Germline V gives CDR1 MNHEY, CDR2 SVGAGI. Trimming cost V 2 bases and J 3 bases, with 8 bases left between them. The CDR3, as DNA: TGTGCCAGCAGTTACCTCTATGGCTACGAGCAGTACTTC. It translates to CASSYLYGYEQYF.

This clonotype occurred once. As DNA, the CDR3 is TGTGCCAGCAGCCATGACCGGCGGGAGACCCAGTACTTC. Its protein is CASSHDRRETQYF. This rearrangement joins TRBV7-9 to TRBJ2-5; D is undetermined. Trimming removed 5 bases from V and 5 bases from J, with 12 bases in between. This CDR3 has 13 amino acids. The germline gives CDR1 SEHNR, CDR2 FQNEAQ (reference sequence).

In this sample, this clonotype turned up a few times. This chain joins TRBV5-1 and TRBJ2-1; D not resolved. Germline CDR1 reads SGHRS; CDR2 reads YFSETQ. Deletions cut 0 bases from V and 10 bases from J, with 8 bases between. There are 12 residues in the CDR3. Written as DNA, the CDR3 is TGCGCCAGCAGCTTGGCCGAGTCAGAGCAGTTCTTC. This sequence encodes CASSLAESEQFF. Full variable domain (missing parts from reference TRBV5-1 and TRBJ2-1): KAGVTQTPRYLIKTRGQQVTLSCSPISGHRSVSWYQQTPGQGLQFLFEYFSETQRNKGNFPGRFSGRQFSNSRSEMNVSTLELGDSALYLCASSLAESEQFFGPGTRLTVL.

The chain links TRBV7-9 to TRBJ2-4; a possible D gene is TRBD2 (5 bases). Germline V lookup: CDR1 SEHNR, CDR2 FQNEAQ (reference sequence). Trimming cost V 5 bases and J 0 bases, with 14 bases left between them. The CDR3 spans 16 residues. In DNA, the CDR3 is TGTGCCAGCAGCCCCGAGCTGGCGGGAGCCAAAAACATTCAGTACTTC. Protein: CASSPELAGAKNIQYF.

J is TRBJ2-7 and V is TRBV6-2 or TRBV6-3, with 11 bases aligning to TRBD1. Unmatched junction bases numbered 9, after V lost 5 bases and J lost 6 bases. Per germline, CDR1 MNHEY and CDR2 SVGEGT. This CDR3 is built from 15 residues. CDR3 in DNA: TGTGCCAGCAGTCTCCGGACAGGGGGCCCTGCCGAGCAGTACTTC. Residues: CASSLRTGGPAEQYF.

V is TRBV30 and J is TRBJ1-2; TRBD1 might be the D (5 bases). The CDR3 spans 12 residues. The germline gives CDR1 GTSNPN, CDR2 SVGIG (reference sequence). With 5 bases removed from V and 8 bases from J, the gap between germline ends came to 15 bases. CDR3 nucleotide sequence: TGTGCCTGGTCCATCGGGGACGGGGGCTACACCTTC. This sequence encodes CAWSIGDGGYTF.

This clonotype was seen a few times. This chain joins TRBV5-1 and TRBJ2-7; either TRBD1 or TRBD2 may supply D (5 bases each). The V end was cut by 2 bases, the J end by 2 bases, with 17 bases between. Germline V gene data show CDR1 as SGHRS and CDR2 as YFSETQ. CDR3 size: 16 residues. CDR3 in amino acids: CASSFLGTGLTYEQYF. Written as DNA, the CDR3 is TGCGCCAGCAGCTTTTTGGGGACGGGCTTAACCTACGAGCAGTACTTC. Full variable domain (outside the CDR3, taken from reference TRBV5-1 and TRBJ2-7): KAGVTQTPRYLIKTRGQQVTLSCSPISGHRSVSWYQQTPGQGLQFLFEYFSETQRNKGNFPGRFSGRQFSNSRSEMNVSTLELGDSALYLCASSFLGTGLTYEQYFGPGTRLTVT.

The chain uses TRBV9 and TRBJ1-1, with a tentative D call TRBD1 (6 bases). The CDR3 loop spans 15 amino acids. Germline assignment: CDR1 SGDLS and CDR2 YYNGEE. V lost 4 bases to trimming and J lost 0 bases, with 13 bases between them. CDR3 amino acids: CASSPGTHMNTEAFF. CDR3 coding DNA: TGTGCCAGCAGCCCCGGGACACACATGAACACTGAAGCTTTCTTT.

This clonotype occurred a few times. The CDR3 loop is CASSESSDRAYEQYF. CDR3 in DNA: TGTGCCAGCAGCGAATCCTCGGACAGGGCCTACGAGCAGTACTTC. This rearrangement joins TRBV7-2 to TRBJ2-7, with TRBD1 matching over 8 bases. CDR3 size: 15 residues. V shed 5 bases and J 2 bases; nucleotides not matched to a gene: 8. Germline V gene sequence: CDR1 SGHTA, CDR2 FQGNSA. Full variable domain (remainder filled in from reference TRBV7-2 and TRBJ2-7): GAGVSQSPSNKVTEKGKDVELRCDPISGHTALYWYRQSLGQGLEFLIYFQGNSAPDKSGLPSDRFSAERTGGSVSTLTIQRTQQEDSAVYLCASSESSDRAYEQYFGPGTRLTVT.

This clonotype appeared a few times. J is TRBJ2-3 and V is TRBV12-3 or TRBV12-4; D is unclear. Trimming removed 4 bases at V and 6 bases at J, with 11 bases between. The CDR3 length is 13 residues. This CDR3 is CASSSDNADTQYF. The CDR3 nucleotides read TGTGCCAGCAGTTCAGACAATGCGGATACGCAGTATTTT.

The chain links TRBV9 to TRBJ2-5; D possibly corresponds to TRBD2 (6 bases). CDR3 length equals 13 residues. Germline-derived CDR1 and CDR2 are SGDLS and YYNGEE. Trimming left V 3 bases short and J 5 bases short, with 11 bases between. CDR3 loop: CASSGGVGETQYF. The CDR3 region has the DNA TGTGCCAGCAGCGGCGGGGTGGGTGAGACCCAGTACTTC.

The chain carries TRBV18 and TRBJ1-6; tentative D call: TRBD1 (6 bases). Per germline, CDR1 KGHSH and CDR2 LQKENI. This CDR3 is 14 amino acids long. Trimming took off 3 bases at V and 7 bases at J, with 10 bases between the two ends. The CDR3 DNA reads as TGTGCCAGCTCACCTTCGGGGGCAAATTCACCCCTCCACTTT. It codes for CASSPSGANSPLHF.

This clonotype was recorded a few times. The chain links TRBV3-1 to TRBJ2-2, with D unclear. The CDR3 length is 13 residues. CDR1 is LGHDT, CDR2 YNNKEL, per germline (reference sequence). V was clipped by 4 bases and J by 3 bases, with 6 bases between them. The CDR3 nucleotides read TGTGCCAGCAGCCCCCCTTACACCGGGGAGCTGTTTTTT. This gives the protein CASSPPYTGELFF.